This T cell receptor beta chain was sequenced for a study of metastatic and nonmetastatic thyroid tumors. Study-level background: The authors compared repertoires across blood and tumor or nodule tissue from malignant and benign thyroid patients.

Patients had received no treatment of any kind before thyroid surgery. Authors' data handling: For papillary thyroid cancer, a distant-metastasis classifier was constructed from CDR3 differences observed across clinicopathological groups. TCRdb reassembled clones from the PCR reads with MiXCR. The V and J calls and clone size come from TCRdb's table, not from the authors' own analysis. Here the sample spans about 40,000 clones, roughly 13% being singletons. The CDR3 is 13 amino acids. Germline CDR1 reads SQVTM; CDR2 reads ANQGSEA. V shed 5 bases and J 8 bases; nucleotides not matched to a gene: 7. This clone has a count of ten or more.

The rearrangement uses TRBV29-1 and TRBJ1-2, with 11 bases matching TRBD1. This sequence originates from a female donor with papillary thyroid cancer or a benign thyroid nodule (not recorded which). Some clones in this sample may be carry-over from other donors' samples. The sequenced sample consisted of blood. The CDR3 region is CSVLMGQGEGYTF. The CDR3 nucleotides are TGCAGCGTTCTGATGGGACAGGGGGAAGGCTACACCTTC.